This T cell receptor (beta chain) came from a study of blood T cell repertoires in COVID-19. The method was immunoSEQ multiplex PCR; TCRdb's version includes in-frame clones alone and lacks a portion of them. The repertoire includes some 120,000 clones, 83% of them detected once, and 2% to 2.5% sits in the top ten. V lost 4 bases to trimming and J lost 2 bases, with 14 bases between them. Germline CDR1 is LGHDT and CDR2 is YNNKEL (reference sequence). The CDR3 is 15 residues long. This clonotype was obtained from a man aged 25-40 years with acute or convalescent COVID-19. The chain employs TRBV3-1 (or the pseudogene TRBV3-2) and TRBJ1-1; tentatively, D is TRBD1 (5 bases). What was sequenced was peripheral blood. The CDR3 loop is CASSPRWGENTEAFF. DNA of the CDR3: TGTGCCAGCAGCCCCCGATGGGGGGAAAACACTGAAGCTTTCTTT.